These 10 T cell receptor beta chains originate from one sample sequenced in a study of blood T cell repertoires in COVID-19. The table came from immunoSEQ multiplex PCR; TCRdb's copy has only in-frame clones and leaves some out. The sample has about 170,000 clones; roughly 90% are singletons. Sample: PBMCs or T cells enriched from blood (not recorded which). These receptors all come from a human donor with acute COVID-19. The donor label of this sample is uncertain.

The gene calls are TRBV14 and TRBJ2-2; D remains ambiguous. Germline CDR1 reads SGHDN; CDR2 reads FVKESK. Trimming pared 1 base from V and 4 bases from J, leaving 7 bases between. This CDR3 spans 14 amino acids. CDR3 sequence (DNA): TGTGCCAGCAGCCAAGGGGCCATCACCGGGGAGCTGTTTTTT. It yields the protein CASSQGAITGELFF. The entire variable domain, with the rest obtained from reference TRBV14 and TRBJ2-2, is as follows: EAGVTQFPSHSVIEKGQTVTLRCDPISGHDNLYWYRRVMGKEIKFLLHFVKESKQDESGMPNNRFLAERTGGTYSTLKVQPAELEDSGVYFCASSQGAITGELFFGEGSRLTVL.

The V gene is TRBV19, the J gene TRBJ2-3; D ambiguous. From germline, CDR1 is LNHDA and CDR2 SQIVND (reference sequence). The CDR3 consists of 15 residues. Trimming pared 2 bases from V and 1 base from J, leaving 10 bases between. In nucleotides, the CDR3 is TGTGCCAGTAGTATAATCAGCGTTGGCACAGATACGCAGTATTTT. Its protein product is CASSIISVGTDTQYF.

This chain links TRBV7-9 with TRBJ2-7, with TRBD1 matching over 7 bases. Germline trimming cut 5 bases from V and 6 bases from J; bases unmatched to any gene: 7. The length of the CDR3 is 13 residues. Germline CDR1 SEHNR, CDR2 FQNEAQ (reference sequence). Here the CDR3 DNA reads TGTGCCAGCAGCCTGGGGACAGAGCGCGAGCAGTACTTC. This sequence encodes CASSLGTEREQYF.

This chain uses TRBV6-5 with TRBJ2-7, with TRBD1 identical over 9 bases. Germline assignment: CDR1 MNHEY and CDR2 SVGAGI. J lost 9 bases, V lost 2 bases, and 8 bases had no gene match. The CDR3 runs 14 residues. CDR3 protein: CASSYGGTGSGQYF. In DNA form, the CDR3 reads TGTGCCAGCAGTTACGGGGGGACAGGGTCCGGGCAGTACTTC.

J is TRBJ1-1 and V is TRBV7-9; 9 nucleotides line up with TRBD1. The CDR3 spans 15 residues. The J segment lost 4 bases and the V segment lost 6 bases, leaving 9 bases of the junction unmatched. Germline CDR1 and CDR2: SEHNR and FQNEAQ (reference sequence). In DNA form, the CDR3 reads TGTGCCAGCAGTGAACAGGGGGCAGGCGGCACTGAAGCTTTCTTT. Amino acids: CASSEQGAGGTEAFF. The variable domain in full, with the rest retrieved from reference TRBV7-9 and TRBJ1-1, is DTGVSQNPRHKITKRGQNVTFRCDPISEHNRLYWYRQTLGQGPEFLTYFQNEAQLEKSRLLSDRFSAERPKGSFSTLEIQRTEQGDSAMYLCASSEQGAGGTEAFFGQGTRLTVV.

The chain is built from TRBV7-9 and TRBJ1-2; D perhaps matches TRBD1 (5 bases). V gave up 3 bases and J gave up 8 bases, with 13 bases separating them. This CDR3 is 13 amino acids long. Germline V gene lookup returns CDR1 SEHNR and CDR2 FQNEAQ (reference sequence). This CDR3 reads CASSFRVDEGYTF. The CDR3 DNA reads as TGTGCCAGCAGCTTCAGGGTGGATGAAGGCTACACCTTC.

This rearrangement joins TRBV15 to TRBJ1-2; 8 positions match TRBD1. V lost 1 base to trimming and J lost 7 bases; unmatched junction nucleotides: 8. This CDR3 comprises 15 residues. CDR1 is LNHNV and CDR2 is YYDKDF in the germline V gene (reference sequence). The CDR3 loop reads CATSRVDSTGVGYTF. CDR3 DNA sequence: TGTGCCACCAGCAGAGTGGATTCGACAGGGGTTGGCTACACCTTC.

This chain joins TRBV18 and TRBJ2-1, with 9 bases aligning to TRBD1. Germline V gene lookup returns CDR1 KGHSH and CDR2 LQKENI. V trimming: 0 bases; J trimming: 2 bases; junction bases outside the gene matches: 2. The CDR3 contains 16 residues. The DNA for the CDR3 is TGTGCCAGCTCACCACCCGGGACAGGGCCCTACAATGAGCAGTTCTTC. Its protein is CASSPPGTGPYNEQFF.

This clone was observed once. The CDR3 here is CSASPSGGGTEAFF. The CDR3 DNA sequence: TGCAGTGCTAGTCCCTCCGGGGGGGGGACTGAAGCTTTCTTT. The gene calls are TRBV20-1 and TRBJ1-1; maybe TRBD1 (5 bases). Deletions cut 3 bases from V and 5 bases from J, with 16 bases between. This CDR3 has 14 amino acids. CDR1 is DFQATT, CDR2 SNEGSKA, per germline (reference sequence).

The gene calls are TRBV27 and TRBJ2-7; D perhaps matches TRBD2 (6 bases). The V end lost 6 bases, the J end lost 7 bases, and 19 bases lay between the germline ends. The V gene's germline CDR1 is MNHEY and CDR2 SMNVEV (reference sequence). The CDR3 has 14 amino acids. CDR3 loop: CASSLSGPTGEQYF. For the CDR3, the DNA is TGTGCCAGCAGCCTTAGCGGACCGACTGGGGAGCAGTACTTC.